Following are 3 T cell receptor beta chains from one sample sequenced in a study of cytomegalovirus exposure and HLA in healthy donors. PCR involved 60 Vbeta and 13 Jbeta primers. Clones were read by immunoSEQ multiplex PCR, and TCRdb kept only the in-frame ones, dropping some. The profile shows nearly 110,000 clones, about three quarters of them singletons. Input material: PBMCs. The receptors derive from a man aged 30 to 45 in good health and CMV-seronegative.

CDR3 nucleotides: TGCGCCAGCAGCTTTGGCAGGGACACTGAAGCTTTCTTT. It encodes CASSFGRDTEAFF. The chain is built from TRBV5-1 and TRBJ1-1; possibly TRBD1 for D (5 bases). Germline-derived CDR1 and CDR2 are SGHRS and YFSETQ. Trimming removed 2 bases from V and 3 bases from J, with 8 bases in between. CDR3 length: 13 residues.

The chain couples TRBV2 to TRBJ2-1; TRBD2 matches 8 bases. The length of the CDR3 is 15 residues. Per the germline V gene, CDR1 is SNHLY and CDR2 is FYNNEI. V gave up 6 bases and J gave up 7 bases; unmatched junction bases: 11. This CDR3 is CASRVLGTRDNEQFF. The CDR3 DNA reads TGTGCCAGCAGGGTCCTCGGGACTAGGGATAATGAGCAGTTCTTC.

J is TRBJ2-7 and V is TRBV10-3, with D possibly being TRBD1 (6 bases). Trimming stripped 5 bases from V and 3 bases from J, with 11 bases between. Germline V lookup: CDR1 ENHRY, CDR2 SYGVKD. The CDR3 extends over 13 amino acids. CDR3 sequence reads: CAISTDRSYEQYF. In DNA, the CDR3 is TGTGCCATCAGTACCGACAGGAGCTACGAGCAGTACTTC.